Listed here are 9 T cell receptor beta chains from one sample, sequenced in a study of cytomegalovirus exposure and HLA in healthy donors. Repertoires were generated with immunoSEQ multiplex PCR, while TCRdb's copy carries only in-frame clones and drops some. This table has about 330,000 clones, about nine tenths appearing once. The specimen sequenced was PBMCs. These receptors were obtained from a woman aged 25 to 39 in good health and CMV-seropositive.

The J gene is TRBJ2-7, the V gene TRBV7-9; 12 bases align to TRBD2. Losses at the gene ends were 4 bases for V and 2 bases for J; bases not matched to a gene: 6. In germline, CDR1 is SEHNR, CDR2 FQNEAQ (reference sequence). The CDR3 spans 16 residues. CDR3 nucleotide sequence: TGTGCCAGCAGCTCAACGACTAGCGGGGGAACCTACGAGCAGTACTTC. It encodes CASSSTTSGGTYEQYF.

About this clone: This sample also contains other DNA sequences that code for the same CDR3. The genes are TRBV9 and TRBJ2-7; 10 nucleotides match TRBD2. J lost 4 bases, V lost 2 bases, and 3 bases had no gene match. The germline gives CDR1 SGDLS, CDR2 YYNGEE. This CDR3 is built from 14 residues. This CDR3 is CASSVASGSYEQYF. The CDR3, as DNA: TGTGCCAGCAGCGTTGCTAGCGGGAGTTACGAGCAGTACTTC.

The V gene is TRBV7-2, the J gene TRBJ1-2, with TRBD1 matching 8 bases. The germline V gene has CDR1 SGHTA and CDR2 FQGNSA. After removal of 1 base from V and 6 bases from J, the junction contained 10 bases not matched to a gene. The length of the CDR3 is 16 residues. As DNA, the CDR3 is TGTGCCAGCAGCTTAGACTATAGGACAGGGTACAATGGCTACACCTTC. It is translated as CASSLDYRTGYNGYTF.

This sequence joins TRBV30 and TRBJ2-7, with 15 bases fitting TRBD2. The germline CDR1 and CDR2 sequences are GTSNPN and SVGIG (reference sequence). Losses at the gene ends were 3 bases for V and 6 bases for J; bases not matched to a gene: 9. This CDR3 contains 16 residues. CDR3 loop: CAWRLGWTSGRGEQYF. CDR3 nucleotides: TGTGCCTGGAGATTAGGATGGACTAGCGGGAGGGGCGAGCAGTACTTC.

This clone was picked up a small number of times. The CDR3 region has the DNA TGTGCCAGCAGCCGCTTTACCGGGACTAGGGAGCAGTACTTC. The encoded protein is CASSRFTGTREQYF. The rearrangement uses TRBV5-4 and TRBJ2-7, with TRBD2 matching 8 bases. The CDR3 has 14 residues. The germline CDR1 and CDR2 sequences are SGHNT and YYREEE (reference sequence). The J segment lost 7 bases and the V segment lost 4 bases, leaving 10 bases of the junction unmatched.

The chain joins TRBV6-1 to TRBJ1-2; no reliable D call. The CDR3 loop spans 15 amino acids. Germline assignment: CDR1 MNHNS and CDR2 SASEGT. V was clipped by 3 bases and J by 2 bases, with 13 bases between them. For the CDR3, the DNA is TGTGCCAGCAGTGATCGAGGGCCCACCAACTATGGCTACACCTTC. This gives the protein CASSDRGPTNYGYTF.

The chain couples TRBV5-6 to TRBJ2-1; 7 positions match TRBD2. V was clipped by 5 bases and J by 0 bases; unmatched bases: 2. Germline V CDR1 and CDR2: SGHDT, YYEEEE. The CDR3 is 14 amino acids. For the CDR3, the DNA is TGTGCCAGCAGTCCGGGGGGCTCCTACAATGAGCAGTTCTTC. Its translation is CASSPGGSYNEQFF.

The CDR3 protein is CASQGEPQYEQYF. The CDR3, as DNA: TGTGCCAGCCAGGGAGAGCCGCAATACGAGCAGTACTTC. The chain employs TRBV5-4 and TRBJ2-7; the D call may be TRBD1 or TRBD2 (5 bases each). Trimming left V 7 bases short and J 4 bases short, with 15 bases between. The length of the CDR3 is 13 residues. Germline V gives CDR1 SGHNT, CDR2 YYREEE (reference sequence).

This sequence joins TRBV5-4 and TRBJ2-2, with D possibly being TRBD1 (5 bases). The CDR3 has 14 residues. The V end lost 4 bases, the J end lost 1 base, and 8 bases lay between the germline ends. The germline gives CDR1 SGHNT, CDR2 YYREEE (reference sequence). The CDR3 loop reads CASSLTGNTGELFF. The CDR3 nucleotides read TGTGCCAGCAGCCTTACAGGGAACACCGGGGAGCTGTTTTTT.